The sequence of this TCR beta chain was determined in a study of breast tumors, draining lymph nodes, adjacent tissues. The CDR3 is made up of 15 amino acids. Germline CDR1 LNHNV, CDR2 YYDKDF (reference sequence). The germline V and J ends were trimmed by 0 bases and 2 bases, with 8 bases remaining between them. TCRdb used MiXCR to reprocess the multiplex PCR reads, holding one entry per CDR3 protein. This table holds fewer than 140,000 distinct CDR3 sequences, around 30% found once. This clonotype was picked up many times. Samples came from axillary lymph nodes draining the breast cancer. The chain is built from TRBV15 and TRBJ1-5; D gene ambiguous. The clonotype originates from a female donor with breast cancer. Some clones in this sample may be carry-over from other donors' samples. The source material was axillary lymph node tissue. CDR3 nucleotides: TGTGCCACCAGCAGAGATAGGGCGGGCAATCAGCCCCAGCATTTT. This translates into CATSRDRAGNQPQHF.